Described below is a single T cell receptor (beta chain) sequence and its context. Which antigen it targets is not known. The input lacks base qualities; no much larger clone sits a single base away. One collaborating source in Seattle enrolled patients during active infection and followed them longitudinally through the course of disease. Each collaborating institution followed its own protocols to collect whole blood in K2EDTA tubes. For TCRbeta analysis, collaborators shipped samples in one of three forms: frozen whole blood, isolated PBMCs, or DNA extracted from either of those sample types. This record belongs to a study of blood T cell repertoires in COVID-19 (dated by TCRdb to the early 2020s). Context from the whole study: Samples covering the acute and convalescent phases of COVID-19 were provided by collaborators in the United States, Italy and Spain. The prospective study material was composed of cDNA or gDNA derived from T cells, B-cell-depleted T cells, or PBMCs. Deeply sampled blood TCRbeta repertoires from subjects exposed to, actively infected with, or recovered from COVID-19 were included in the dataset. The repertoires were made available in a free public database intended to serve as a resource for research on the immune response to SARS-CoV-2. The samples were drawn from the first 160 participants of the ongoing ImmuneRACE study and from 950 to 1,500 subjects provided by 6 global collaborators. Sample metadata almost always included a de-identified subject ID, COVID-19 status, age in years and sex. Where available, HLA class I and class II types were obtained from metadata supplied by the sample provider rather than from assay-based typing.

CDR1 and CDR2 are drawn from the germline V gene: MDHEN, SYDVKM. V trim: 5 bases; J trim: 6 bases; unmatched bases: 13. From the cysteine up to the phenylalanine, the CDR3 has a length of 16 residues. The retained sequence is limited to the CDR3, 48 bases, with the frame set at the first base. Findings and caveats that apply to the study as a whole: The amount of clinical and demographic metadata varied by source and participant and was provided uncurated.

The immunoSEQ Assay, a bias-controlled multiplex PCR, was used to amplify TCRbeta CDR3 regions from genomic DNA. The authors' analysis ran thus. The number of nucleated cells in each sample was estimated from the amplification of reference gene primers within the assay. To quantify the absolute abundance of each unique TCRbeta CDR3 rearrangement, sequence reads were collapsed and filtered. For each sample, productive Simpson clonality was calculated as the square root of Simpson's diversity index over productive rearrangements. As stored in TCRdb, this immuneACCESS dataset retains in-frame rearrangements with V and J assigned. A fraction of the clones does not appear; measured against another copy, unresolved V genes explain less than half of the discrepancy, and the remainder lacks a known reason. V and J calls and clone size are copied from that table; D and trimming were computed from the DNA. Across this sample there are 300,000 to 400,000 clones, with over 70% seen only once. Of the sample, about 6.3% is held by the ten largest clones.

Recombination connected TRBV28 to TRBJ2-3; TRBD1 aligns with 8 central bases. The sample taken for sequencing was peripheral blood. This receptor was identified in a woman aged 45-59 years with COVID-19, enrolled during active disease. The CDR3 protein is CASSRRRQGLQDTQYF. The nucleotides read TGTGCCAGCAGTCGACGGAGACAGGGGCTGCAGGATACGCAGTATTTT.